Shown below are 16 T cell receptor beta chains from a single sample sequenced in a study of CD8+ T cells in alopecia areata. Isolated RNA was reverse transcribed into cDNA used as the sequencing template. Produced via immunoSEQ multiplex PCR; TCRdb's table is partial and in-frame only. The data hold 80,000 to 100,000 clones, with under 45% observed a single time. Sequenced: CD4+ T cells sorted from blood. The receptors originated from a human donor with alopecia areata.

The sample holds a few counts of this clone. The chain recombines TRBV2 with TRBJ2-2; D ambiguous. The CDR3 has 11 residues. V lost 3 bases, J lost 14 bases, and 10 bases lay in between. Per the germline V gene, CDR1 is SNHLY and CDR2 is FYNNEI. CDR3 coding DNA: TGTGCCAGCAGTGATTACAGTGATCTGTTTTTT. Its translation: CASSDYSDLFF.

The CDR3 region has the DNA TGTGCCAGCAGCTCGGACAGGGGGCCTTTGGAGACCCAGTACTTC. Protein product: CASSSDRGPLETQYF. The V gene is TRBV7-2, the J gene TRBJ2-5; 11 bases are shared with TRBD1. With V trimmed by 4 bases and J by 5 bases, 6 bases remained unmatched. CDR1 is SGHTA, CDR2 FQGNSA, per germline. The CDR3 is made up of 15 amino acids.

Regarding this clone: Other nucleotide sequences from this sample produce the same CDR3. This chain joins TRBV29-1 and TRBJ1-5; TRBD1 matches 8 bases. The germline gives CDR1 SQVTM, CDR2 ANQGSEA. Trimming cost V 4 bases and J 4 bases; bases outside gene matches: 6. This CDR3 is built from 14 residues. The CDR3 loop reads CSVGLGTGNQPQHF. The CDR3 bases are TGCAGCGTTGGTTTAGGGACAGGAAATCAGCCCCAGCATTTT.

This clone was observed once. The chain couples TRBV29-1 to TRBJ2-5, with 8 nucleotides matching TRBD2. This CDR3 is 13 amino acids long. V shed 4 bases and J 5 bases; nucleotides not matched to a gene: 6. The germline gives CDR1 SQVTM, CDR2 ANQGSEA. The DNA of the CDR3 is TGCAGCGTTGGATGGCGGGGGGACGAGACCCAGTACTTC. It encodes CSVGWRGDETQYF.

This sequence joins TRBV6-6 and TRBJ2-3; the match to TRBD1 covers 8 bases. Trimming cost V 10 bases and J 0 bases; bases outside gene matches: 3. The CDR3 runs 13 residues. Germline V gene lookup returns CDR1 MNHNY and CDR2 SVGAGI (reference sequence). Written as DNA, the CDR3 is TGTGCCATTCAGGGGGCGAGCACAGATACGCAGTATTTT. Translated, it gives CAIQGASTDTQYF.

This clone has only a few counts. In DNA form, the CDR3 reads TGTGCCAGCAGCCACCGGGGCACATTCTCCTACGAGCAGTACTTC. Translation gives CASSHRGTFSYEQYF. The J gene is TRBJ2-7, the V gene TRBV14; D may be TRBD1 or TRBD2 (5 bases each). V was pared by 3 bases and J by 0 bases, with 12 bases between. Germline V lookup: CDR1 SGHDN, CDR2 FVKESK. The CDR3 runs 15 residues. Supplemented by reference TRBV14 and TRBJ2-7, the full variable domain reads EAGVTQFPSHSVIEKGQTVTLRCDPISGHDNLYWYRRVMGKEIKFLLHFVKESKQDESGMPNNRFLAERTGGTYSTLKVQPAELEDSGVYFCASSHRGTFSYEQYFGPGTRLTVT.

The gene calls are TRBV2 and TRBJ2-3; TRBD2 matches 12 bases. CDR1 is SNHLY and CDR2 is FYNNEI in the germline V gene. The J segment lost 4 bases and the V segment lost 6 bases, leaving 11 bases of the junction unmatched. The CDR3 covers 17 residues. The DNA of the CDR3 is TGTGCCAGCAGAGTGAGGCGGCTAGCGGGGGGGCCAGATACGCAGTATTTT. It specifies CASRVRRLAGGPDTQYF.

V is TRBV7-9 and J is TRBJ2-5; either TRBD1 or TRBD2 may fit D (5 bases each). V was pared by 5 bases and J by 7 bases, with 17 bases between. Germline CDR1 is SEHNR and CDR2 is FQNEAQ (reference sequence). The CDR3 is 14 residues long. CDR3 nucleotide sequence: TGTGCCAGCAGCACGGGACCCTCCTCTTCGACCCAGTACTTC. Its protein product is CASSTGPSSSTQYF.

The gene calls are TRBV15 and TRBJ2-5, with D unresolved. The CDR3 is made up of 12 amino acids. Germline V gene sequence: CDR1 LNHNV, CDR2 YYDKDF (reference sequence). Trimming took 3 bases from V and 5 from J, leaving 7 bases between them. CDR3 in amino acids: CATSRKGETQYF. CDR3 nucleotides: TGTGCCACCAGCAGGAAAGGGGAGACCCAGTACTTC.

The rearrangement links TRBV5-4 to TRBJ2-1; 7 nucleotides align to TRBD1. Looked up from germline, CDR1 is SGHNT and CDR2 is YYREEE (reference sequence). CDR3 length equals 15 residues. With V trimmed by 6 bases and J by 2 bases, 8 bases remained unmatched. The CDR3 is CASIPTGTAYNEQFF. The DNA for the CDR3 is TGTGCCAGCATCCCAACCGGGACAGCCTACAATGAGCAGTTCTTC.

There are a few counts of this clone. This chain links TRBV29-1 with TRBJ2-3; D not certain. The V gene's germline CDR1 is SQVTM and CDR2 ANQGSEA. V was clipped by 4 bases and J by 3 bases, with 11 bases between them. The CDR3 covers 13 residues. CDR3 DNA sequence: TGCAGCGTTGCCCGTCCTTTAACAGATACGCAGTATTTT. This translates into CSVARPLTDTQYF.

The J gene is TRBJ1-6, the V gene TRBV28; no clear D gene. CDR1 is MDHEN, CDR2 SYDVKM, per germline. The CDR3 loop spans 14 amino acids. Trimming shortened V by 3 bases and J by 6 bases, and 9 bases separated the two germline ends. CDR3 bases: TGTGCCAGCAGTTTTTTCTCGGGTAATTCACCCCTCCACTTT. It is translated as CASSFFSGNSPLHF.

The chain combines TRBV5-1 with TRBJ2-7; weak D call: TRBD2 (6 bases). The CDR3 is 13 amino acids. Deletions cut 4 bases from V and 4 bases from J, with 12 bases between. Germline lookup yields CDR1 SGHRS and CDR2 YFSETQ. The DNA for the CDR3 is TGCGCCAGCAGCGGCGGGATGGTGTACGAGCAGTACTTC. Amino acids: CASSGGMVYEQYF. The full variable domain, in which reference TRBV5-1 and TRBJ2-7 provide the parts outside the CDR3, is KAGVTQTPRYLIKTRGQQVTLSCSPISGHRSVSWYQQTPGQGLQFLFEYFSETQRNKGNFPGRFSGRQFSNSRSEMNVSTLELGDSALYLCASSGGMVYEQYFGPGTRLTVT.

The V gene is TRBV5-1, the J gene TRBJ2-3; TRBD1 or TRBD2 may be the D gene (5 bases each). Germline lookup yields CDR1 SGHRS and CDR2 YFSETQ. V was cut by 0 bases and J by 5 bases, with 10 bases left in between. This CDR3 contains 14 residues. CDR3: CASSLGGTGDTQYF. Written as DNA, the CDR3 is TGCGCCAGCAGCTTGGGTGGGACCGGAGATACGCAGTATTTT.

This chain links TRBV7-2 with TRBJ2-7; the D gene is possibly TRBD2 (6 bases). V was clipped by 3 bases and J by 0 bases, with 12 bases between them. This CDR3 contains 15 residues. CDR1 is SGHTA and CDR2 is FQGNSA in the germline V gene. The CDR3 region has the DNA TGTGCCAGCAGCTTTAATGGCGGGGCCTCCTACGAGCAGTACTTC. The encoded protein is CASSFNGGASYEQYF.

This clone was seen only a few times. J is TRBJ1-5 and V is TRBV29-1; TRBD1 might be the D (5 bases). There are 12 residues in the CDR3. V lost 6 bases to trimming and J lost 4 bases, with 10 bases between them. CDR1 is SQVTM, CDR2 ANQGSEA, per germline. The CDR3 DNA reads as TGCAGCGTCCGGGACGGTAATCAGCCCCAGCATTTT. It translates to CSVRDGNQPQHF. The variable domain in full, completed from reference TRBV29-1 and TRBJ1-5, reads SAVISQKPSRDICQRGTSLTIQCQVDSQVTMMFWYRQQPGQSLTLIATANQGSEATYESGFVIDKFPISRPNLTFSTLTVSNMSPEDSSIYLCSVRDGNQPQHFGDGTRLSIL.